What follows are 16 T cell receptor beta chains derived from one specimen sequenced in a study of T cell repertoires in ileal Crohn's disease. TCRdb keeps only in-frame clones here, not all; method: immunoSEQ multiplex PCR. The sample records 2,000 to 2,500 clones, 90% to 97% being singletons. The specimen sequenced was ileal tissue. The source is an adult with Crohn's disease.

The CDR3 sequence: CASSQESRTYGYTF. CDR3 in DNA: TGTGCCAGCAGCCAAGAATCCCGAACTTATGGCTACACCTTC. The gene calls are TRBV14 and TRBJ1-2; no reliable D call. Trimming shortened V by 0 bases and J by 5 bases, and 10 bases separated the two germline ends. Germline loops: CDR1 SGHDN, CDR2 FVKESK. The CDR3 is 14 residues long.

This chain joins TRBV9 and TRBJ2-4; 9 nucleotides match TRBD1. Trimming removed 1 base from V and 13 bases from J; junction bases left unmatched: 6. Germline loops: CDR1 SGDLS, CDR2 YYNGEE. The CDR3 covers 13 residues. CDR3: CASSVRQGGGQYF. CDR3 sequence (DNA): TGTGCCAGCAGCGTACGACAGGGGGGTGGGCAGTACTTC.

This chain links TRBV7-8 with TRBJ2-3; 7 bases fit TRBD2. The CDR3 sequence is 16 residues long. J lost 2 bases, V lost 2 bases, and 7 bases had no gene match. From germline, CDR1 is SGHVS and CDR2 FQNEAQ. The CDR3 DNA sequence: TGTGCCAGCAGCTTAACCTCTAGCGGATACACAGATACGCAGTATTTT. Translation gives CASSLTSSGYTDTQYF.

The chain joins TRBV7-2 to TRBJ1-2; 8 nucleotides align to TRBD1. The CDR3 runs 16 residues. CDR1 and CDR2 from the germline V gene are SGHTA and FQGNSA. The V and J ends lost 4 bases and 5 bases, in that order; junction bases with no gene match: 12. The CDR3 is CASSSQSARGRYGYTF. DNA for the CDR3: TGTGCCAGCAGCTCCCAGTCCGCCAGGGGGCGGTATGGCTACACCTTC.

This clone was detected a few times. This CDR3 is CASREASGYTF. CDR3 DNA sequence: TGTGCCAGCAGGGAGGCGTCTGGCTACACCTTC. This chain joins TRBV6-1 and TRBJ1-2, with D unresolved. The V and J ends lost 6 bases and 7 bases respectively, with 9 bases between them. This CDR3 contains 11 residues. Germline V gene data show CDR1 as MNHNS and CDR2 as SASEGT.

This CDR3 reads CASSSGGTDTQYF. The CDR3 DNA reads TGCGCCAGCAGTAGCGGGGGTACCGATACGCAGTATTTT. The chain employs TRBV10-1 and TRBJ2-3; 8 bases map to TRBD2. The CDR3 is 13 amino acids. V was pared by 5 bases and J by 6 bases, with 4 bases of the junction left unmatched. CDR1 is WNHNN and CDR2 is SYGVQD in the germline V gene (reference sequence).

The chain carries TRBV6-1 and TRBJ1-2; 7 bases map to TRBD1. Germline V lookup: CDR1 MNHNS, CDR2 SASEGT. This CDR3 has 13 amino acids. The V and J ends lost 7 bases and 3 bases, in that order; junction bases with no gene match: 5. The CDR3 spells CASTDRVYYGYTF. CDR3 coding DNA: TGTGCCAGCACCGACAGGGTCTACTATGGCTACACCTTC.

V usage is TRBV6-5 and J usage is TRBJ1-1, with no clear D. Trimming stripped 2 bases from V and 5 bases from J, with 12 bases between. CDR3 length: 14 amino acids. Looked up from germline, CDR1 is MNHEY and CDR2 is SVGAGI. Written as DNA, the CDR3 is TGTGCCAGCAGTTACGCTTATCGGTTGACTGAAGCTTTCTTT. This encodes CASSYAYRLTEAFF.

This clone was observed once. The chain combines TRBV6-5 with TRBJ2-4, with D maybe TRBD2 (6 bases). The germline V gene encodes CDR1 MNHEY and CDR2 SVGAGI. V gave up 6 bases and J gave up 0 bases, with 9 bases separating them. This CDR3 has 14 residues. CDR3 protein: CASRQGLAKNIQYF. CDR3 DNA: TGTGCCAGCAGGCAGGGACTAGCCAAAAACATTCAGTACTTC.

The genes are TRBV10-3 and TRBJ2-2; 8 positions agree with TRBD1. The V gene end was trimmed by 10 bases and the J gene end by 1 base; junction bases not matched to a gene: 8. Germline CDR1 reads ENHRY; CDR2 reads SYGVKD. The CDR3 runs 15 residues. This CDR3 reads CANSRGTGNTGELFF. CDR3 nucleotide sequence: TGTGCCAATAGCCGGGGGACAGGGAACACCGGGGAGCTGTTTTTT.

CDR3 DNA: TGTGCCAGCAGCAGCCTTTCGGGCGGGGAGCTGTTTTTT. Translation: CASSSLSGGELFF. This chain uses TRBV6-5 with TRBJ2-2; D is unresolved. The V gene lost 6 bases and the J gene lost 7 bases, with 12 bases spanning the gap. The CDR3 spans 13 residues. The germline V gene encodes CDR1 MNHEY and CDR2 SVGAGI.

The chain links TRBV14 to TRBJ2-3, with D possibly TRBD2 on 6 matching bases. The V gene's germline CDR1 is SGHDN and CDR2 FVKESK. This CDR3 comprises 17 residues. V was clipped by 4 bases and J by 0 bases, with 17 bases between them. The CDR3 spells CASSPGLWGTSTDTQYF. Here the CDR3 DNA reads TGTGCCAGCAGCCCCGGTTTGTGGGGGACTAGCACAGATACGCAGTATTTT.

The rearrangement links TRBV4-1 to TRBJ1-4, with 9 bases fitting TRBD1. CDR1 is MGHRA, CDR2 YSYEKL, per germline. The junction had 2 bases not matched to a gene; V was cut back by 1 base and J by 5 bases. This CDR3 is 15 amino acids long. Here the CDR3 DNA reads TGCGCCAGCAGCCAAGGCGGGACAGGGAATGAAAAACTGTTTTTT. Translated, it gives CASSQGGTGNEKLFF.

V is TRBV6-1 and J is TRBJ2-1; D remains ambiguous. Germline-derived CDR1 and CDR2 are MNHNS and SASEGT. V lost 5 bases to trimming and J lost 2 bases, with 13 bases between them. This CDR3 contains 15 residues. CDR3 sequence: CASSPEWSPYNEQFF. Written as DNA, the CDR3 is TGTGCCAGCAGTCCCGAGTGGTCTCCCTACAATGAGCAGTTCTTC.

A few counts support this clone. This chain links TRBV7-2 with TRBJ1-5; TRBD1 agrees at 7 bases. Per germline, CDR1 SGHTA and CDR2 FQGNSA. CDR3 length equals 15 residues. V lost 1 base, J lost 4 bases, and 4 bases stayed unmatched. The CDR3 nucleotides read TGTGCCAGCAGCTTAGGGGACAGTCGGAATCAGCCCCAGCATTTT. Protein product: CASSLGDSRNQPQHF. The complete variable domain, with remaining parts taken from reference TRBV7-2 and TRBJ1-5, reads GAGVSQSPSNKVTEKGKDVELRCDPISGHTALYWYRQSLGQGLEFLIYFQGNSAPDKSGLPSDRFSAERTGGSVSTLTIQRTQQEDSAVYLCASSLGDSRNQPQHFGDGTRLSIL.

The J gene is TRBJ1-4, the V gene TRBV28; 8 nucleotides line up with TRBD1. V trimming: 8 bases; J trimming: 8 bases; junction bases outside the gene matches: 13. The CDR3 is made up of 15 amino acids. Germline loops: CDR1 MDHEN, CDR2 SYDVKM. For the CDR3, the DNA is TGTGCCAGCCTAAAACCGACAGGGGTGGAAGAAAAACTGTTTTTT. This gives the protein CASLKPTGVEEKLFF. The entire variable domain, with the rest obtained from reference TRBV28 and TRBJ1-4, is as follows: DVKVTQSSRYLVKRTGEKVFLECVQDMDHENMFWYRQDPGLGLRLIYFSYDVKMKEKGDIPEGYSVSREKKERFSLILESASTNQTSMYLCASLKPTGVEEKLFFGSGTQLSVL.